This T cell receptor (beta chain) emerged from a study of spatial heterogeneity in lung cancer. Unique molecular identifiers, one per molecule, were present on every TCR cDNA molecule. Each CDR3 protein gets one entry after TCRdb re-called the 5' RACE reads with MiXCR. The repertoire includes over 8,500 distinct CDR3 sequences, around 15% of them detected once, and 13% to 15% sits in the top ten. The sample holds many counts of this clonotype. Its antigen is undetermined. Trimming took 4 bases from V and 0 from J, leaving 12 bases between them. The CDR3 totals 14 residues. Germline V lookup: CDR1 SQVTM, CDR2 ANQGSEA. Study observations and caveats: Beta chains had around 12% coverage of tumor T cells, and alpha chains had roughly 7%. For expanded intratumoral alpha and beta TCRs, counts tracked tumor mutation counts.

Time point here: sample taken at primary tumor resection. The TCR was taken from a male donor with early-stage non-small cell lung cancer. The sample consisted of lung tumor tissue, taken at surgery. V usage is TRBV29-1 and J usage is TRBJ1-1; a possible D gene is TRBD1 (6 bases). The CDR3 loop is CSVARGNMNTEAFF. The CDR3 nucleotides read TGCAGCGTTGCCAGGGGCAACATGAACACTGAAGCTTTCTTT.